The rows below give T cell receptor beta chains drawn from one sample of a study of control samples from healthy donors and cancer patients. Produced via immunoSEQ multiplex PCR; TCRdb's table is partial and in-frame only. The data hold under 150,000 clones, with 70% to 90% observed a single time. Sequenced: blood. Source of these receptors: a man between 35 and 55 years old in good health. Both conserved end residues are part of each CDR3. Each record gives: V gene, J gene, D gene, clone size, CDR3 DNA, CDR3 protein. A D gene is named only where the DNA matches it firmly. Expanded clones are given a class, and other clones once, few, many or no size at all.

>TRBV5-1|TRBJ1-2|NA|NA
TGCGCCAGCACCAGGGACTCGACTAACTATGGCTACACCTTC
CASTRDSTNYGYTF
>TRBV7-9|TRBJ2-7|NA|NA
TGTGCCAGCAGCGTGGAGGGGGATTACTACGAGCAGTACTTC
CASSVEGDYYEQYF
>TRBV4-2|TRBJ1-1|NA|few
TGTGCCAGCAGCCTTGGCGCAGGGGAGACTGAAGCTTTCTTT
CASSLGAGETEAFF
>TRBV9|TRBJ1-5|NA|NA
TGTGCCAGCAGCGTAGGGGGTTTGGGCAATCAGCCCCAGCATTTT
CASSVGGLGNQPQHF
>TRBV4-2|TRBJ2-6|NA|NA
TGTGCCAGCAGCCAAGTTGAGCAGGGAGCCGGGGCCAACGTCCTGACTTTC
CASSQVEQGAGANVLTF
>TRBV13|TRBJ2-7|TRBD1|NA
TGTGCCAGCAGCATAACAACGGGACAGGGTTACGAGCAGTACTTC
CASSITTGQGYEQYF
>TRBV12-3/TRBV12-4|TRBJ1-5|NA|NA
TGTGCCAGCAGTTTAGGGGACAATCAGCCCCAGCATTTT
CASSLGDNQPQHF
>TRBV5-1|TRBJ2-3|NA|NA
TGCGCCACCTCGGGGGGCACGGGGACGCAGTATTTT
CATSGGTGTQYF
>TRBV5-1|TRBJ1-2|NA|NA
TGCGCCAGCAGCTTCGCAGGGCGAGAAGGCTACACCTTC
CASSFAGREGYTF
>TRBV9|TRBJ1-2|TRBD1|once
TGTGCCAGCAGCCCGGGACAGGGGAAGGTCTATGGCTACACCTTC
CASSPGQGKVYGYTF
>TRBV30|TRBJ2-1|NA|NA
TGTGCCTGGAGTGTATGGGGGGGGCCCTCCTACAATGAGCAGTTCTTC
CAWSVWGGPSYNEQFF
>TRBV5-4|TRBJ1-2|NA|NA
TGTGCCAGCAGCTTGGCCAATTGGGACCTAAACTATGGCTACACCTTC
CASSLANWDLNYGYTF
>TRBV29-1|TRBJ1-3|NA|NA
TGCAGCGCTACGGGGGGCCTCGAGCGGAGCTCTGGAAACACCATATATTTT
CSATGGLERSSGNTIYF
>TRBV5-6|TRBJ1-2|NA|NA
TGTGCCAGCAGCTTGGGCACAGGCTACGTCTATGGCTACACCTTC
CASSLGTGYVYGYTF
>TRBV7-9|TRBJ2-3|NA|NA
TGTGCCAGCCACAGATGGGGTAGCACAGATACGCAGTATTTT
CASHRWGSTDTQYF
>TRBV7-2|TRBJ1-3|NA|NA
TGTGCCAGCAGCTTATATCTGGGGACCTCTCAAGGAAACACCATATATTTT
CASSLYLGTSQGNTIYF
>TRBV29-1|TRBJ1-2|TRBD1|once
TGCAGCGTTGTATTGACAGGGGGGGCCTATGGCTACACCTTC
CSVVLTGGAYGYTF
>TRBV4-3|TRBJ2-7|NA|NA
TGCGCCAGCAGCCAAGATCTAGGGTCGGGGACCTACGAGCAGTACTTC
CASSQDLGSGTYEQYF
>TRBV3-1/TRBV3-2|TRBJ1-1|NA|NA
TGTGCCAGTCGATCGAACACTGAAGCTTTCTTT
CASRSNTEAFF
>TRBV19|TRBJ2-1|TRBD2|NA
TGTGCCAGTAGGGGTAGTAGCGGGGGCCCAGAGCAGTTCTTC
CASRGSSGGPEQFF
>TRBV6-5|TRBJ2-3|NA|NA
TGTGCCAGCAGGGGGACGTACCACACAGATACGCAGTATTTT
CASRGTYHTDTQYF
>TRBV5-4|TRBJ2-2|NA|NA
TGTGCCAGCAGGTCCGGACAGAAAGGGACCGGGGAGCTGTTTTTT
CASRSGQKGTGELFF
>TRBV6-5|TRBJ1-5|TRBD1|NA
TGTGCCAGCAGAACTGGACAGGGACACCAGCCCCAGCATTTT
CASRTGQGHQPQHF
>TRBV12-3/TRBV12-4|TRBJ1-2|NA|NA
TGTGCCAGCAGCAAGTCGGGTTATGGCTACACCTTC
CASSKSGYGYTF
>TRBV18|TRBJ1-6|TRBD1|NA
TGTGCCAGCTCACCGACAGGGAGCTCCTATAATTCACCCCTCCACTTT
CASSPTGSSYNSPLHF
>TRBV13|TRBJ2-4|NA|NA
TGTGCCAGCAGGCCAACGGGACGGGAAAACATTCAGTACTTC
CASRPTGRENIQYF
>TRBV12-3/TRBV12-4|TRBJ2-7|NA|NA
TGTGCCAGCAGTTTTGGCGGACCCGAGCAGTACTTC
CASSFGGPEQYF
>TRBV30|TRBJ1-3|NA|NA
TGTGCCTACGGGAGAACTGGAAACACCATATATTTT
CAYGRTGNTIYF
>TRBV4-3|TRBJ1-2|TRBD1|NA
TGCGCCAGCAGCCAAGGCTTCCTAAGACAGGGAAGGATGGGTGGCTACACCTTC
CASSQGFLRQGRMGGYTF
>TRBV7-9|TRBJ1-1|TRBD1|once
TGTGCCAGCAGCGACCCCTATACCGGGACAGGGCTTTTGAACACTGAAGCTTTCTTT
CASSDPYTGTGLLNTEAFF
>TRBV15|TRBJ2-7|NA|once
TGTGCCACCAGCAGAGATACCCACGAGCAGTACTTC
CATSRDTHEQYF
>TRBV11-2|TRBJ1-1|NA|NA
TGTGCCAGCAGCTTAGGGGGGGGGCTTCGCACTGAAGCTTTCTTT
CASSLGGGLRTEAFF
>TRBV2|TRBJ2-2|NA|once
TGTGCCAGCTCTCGGGGGACCGGGGAGCTGTTTTTT
CASSRGTGELFF
>TRBV6-5|TRBJ2-4|NA|NA
TGTGCCAGCGGTCCGCAAGCACTAGCCAAAAACATTCAGTACTTC
CASGPQALAKNIQYF
>TRBV12-5|TRBJ1-1|NA|NA
TGTGCTAGTGCCCTACAGGGGAACACTGAAGCTTTCTTT
CASALQGNTEAFF
>TRBV13|TRBJ1-2|NA|NA
TGTGCCAGCAGCTTGTATTCGAATGCTAACTATGGCTACACCTTC
CASSLYSNANYGYTF
>TRBV7-9|TRBJ1-6|TRBD1|NA
TGTGCCAGCAGCGACGGGACAGGCGGCTGGGCCCTCCACTTT
CASSDGTGGWALHF
>TRBV5-1|TRBJ1-3|NA|NA
TGCGCCAGCAGACGGGACAACCTGGGTCCTGGAAACACCATATATTTT
CASRRDNLGPGNTIYF
>TRBV12-3/TRBV12-4|TRBJ1-2|NA|NA
TGTGCCAGCAGTACTGGCTATGGCTATGGCTACACCTTC
CASSTGYGYGYTF
>TRBV6-2/TRBV6-3|TRBJ2-1|NA|NA
TGTGCCAGCAGTTACGATAGGGACACAAGCTCCTACAATGAGCAGTTCTTC
CASSYDRDTSSYNEQFF